This TCR beta chain was documented in a study of cytomegalovirus exposure and HLA in healthy donors. This clone showed up just a few times. 13 Jbeta primers and 60 Vbeta primers were used for the PCR. Libraries were prepared by immunoSEQ multiplex PCR; TCRdb keeps only in-frame clonotypes and omits some of them. The sample carries 150,000 to 200,000 clones, around 65% recorded once. Trimming removed 5 bases from V and 1 base from J; junction bases left unmatched: 12. Germline V gene data show CDR1 as SGHVS and CDR2 as FQNEAQ. The CDR3 spans 17 residues. The source of this sequence is a woman aged 40 to 50 in good health and CMV-seropositive. Sequenced input: PBMCs. This chain joins TRBV7-8 and TRBJ2-5; 8 bases agree with TRBD2. The CDR3 sequence: CASSPVGGGRAQETQYF. DNA for the CDR3: TGTGCCAGCAGCCCCGTGGGCGGGGGGCGGGCCCAAGAGACCCAGTACTTC.